The 13 T cell receptor beta chains in this list originate from one sample, sequenced in a study of blood T cell repertoires in COVID-19. TCRdb keeps only in-frame clones here, not all; method: immunoSEQ multiplex PCR. The table lists 70,000 to 95,000 clones, around 90% of them singletons. The sample was peripheral blood. These receptor sequences come from a woman over 75 with acute or convalescent COVID-19.

In its sample, this clone was seen once. The V gene is TRBV7-8, the J gene TRBJ1-6; D perhaps matches TRBD1 (5 bases). Trimming pared 1 base from V and 8 bases from J, leaving 12 bases between. The germline CDR1 and CDR2 sequences are SGHVS and FQNEAQ. This CDR3 is 15 amino acids long. The CDR3, as DNA: TGTGCCAGCAGCTTAGTGGGGGGAGGGTATTCACCCCTCCACTTT. Translated: CASSLVGGGYSPLHF.

V usage is TRBV2 and J usage is TRBJ1-2; TRBD1 matches at 7 bases. The CDR3 consists of 13 residues. Trimming took 6 bases from V and 2 from J; bases not matched to a gene: 3. Germline-derived CDR1 and CDR2 are SNHLY and FYNNEI. CDR3 protein: CASRGTANYGYTF. The CDR3, as DNA: TGTGCCAGCAGAGGGACAGCCAACTATGGCTACACCTTC.

This clone was recorded once. The chain links TRBV7-9 to TRBJ2-3; 12 bases agree with TRBD2. J lost 2 bases, V lost 5 bases, and 8 bases had no gene match. CDR1 and CDR2 (germline): SEHNR, FQNEAQ (reference sequence). This CDR3 spans 17 amino acids. The CDR3 nucleotides are TGTGCCAGCAGCCTCCGGACTAGCGGGGCGGACACAGATACGCAGTATTTT. Translation: CASSLRTSGADTDTQYF.

The J gene is TRBJ2-3, the V gene TRBV27; D uncertain. The germline gives CDR1 MNHEY, CDR2 SMNVEV (reference sequence). The CDR3 contains 13 residues. Trimming shortened V by 6 bases and J by 0 bases, and 7 bases separated the two germline ends. CDR3 sequence reads: CASSQASTDTQYF. The DNA of the CDR3 is TGTGCCAGCAGCCAAGCTAGCACAGATACGCAGTATTTT.

The chain couples TRBV7-9 to TRBJ2-1; no clear D gene. Deletions cut 2 bases from V and 2 bases from J, with 10 bases between. CDR3 length: 15 residues. Per germline, CDR1 SEHNR and CDR2 FQNEAQ (reference sequence). The chain's CDR3 is CASSLPLPTYNEQFF. CDR3 DNA: TGTGCCAGCAGCTTACCACTACCGACCTACAATGAGCAGTTCTTC.

The V and J genes are TRBV6-5 and TRBJ2-3, with TRBD2 identical over 12 bases. Germline V gene data show CDR1 as MNHEY and CDR2 as SVGAGI. The length of the CDR3 is 15 residues. The trim removed 6 bases at V and 8 bases at J, leaving 9 bases unmatched. CDR3 amino acids: CASRRLAGDLGTQYF. In nucleotides, the CDR3 is TGTGCCAGCAGAAGACTAGCGGGGGACTTGGGTACGCAGTATTTT.

The rearrangement links TRBV5-1 to TRBJ2-3; 11 bases map to TRBD2. The CDR3 has 15 residues. Germline V gene data show CDR1 as SGHRS and CDR2 as YFSETQ. The ends lost 2 bases at V and 6 bases at J; junction bases unmatched: 5. The CDR3: CASSLLAGASDTQYF. The CDR3 nucleotides read TGCGCCAGCAGCTTACTAGCGGGGGCATCGGATACGCAGTATTTT.

The gene calls are TRBV2 and TRBJ2-2; no clear D. This CDR3 is 15 amino acids long. V lost 1 base and J 5 bases, leaving 11 bases between the germline ends. Germline CDR1 reads SNHLY; CDR2 reads FYNNEI. The CDR3, as DNA: TGTGCCAGCAGTGAAGTACAGCCAAATACCGGGGAGCTGTTTTTT. Translated: CASSEVQPNTGELFF.

V is TRBV30 and J is TRBJ1-2; maybe TRBD1 (5 bases). Looked up from germline, CDR1 is GTSNPN and CDR2 is SVGIG (reference sequence). The CDR3 totals 16 residues. Deletions cut 2 bases from V and 4 bases from J, with 20 bases between. The CDR3: CAWSHPSEGVSYGYTF. The CDR3 coding sequence is TGTGCCTGGAGTCATCCCAGTGAAGGGGTTAGCTATGGCTACACCTTC.

The V and J genes are TRBV11-2 and TRBJ2-6; D may be TRBD2 (5 bases). This CDR3 contains 18 residues. Germline-derived CDR1 and CDR2 are SGHAT and FQNNGV. Between the trimmed V and J ends, which lost 1 base and 0 bases, there was a span of 13 bases. The CDR3 here is CASSLGLRGYSGANVLTF. CDR3 nucleotide sequence: TGTGCCAGCAGCTTAGGTCTTCGGGGTTACTCTGGGGCCAACGTCCTGACTTTC.

This clone appeared once. The chain has TRBV27 and TRBJ1-5, with unresolved D. Germline V gene lookup returns CDR1 MNHEY and CDR2 SMNVEV (reference sequence). V gave up 2 bases and J gave up 7 bases, with 9 bases separating them. This CDR3 has 13 amino acids. The CDR3 region is CASSLDTIQPQHF. Written as DNA, the CDR3 is TGTGCCAGCAGTTTAGATACAATCCAGCCCCAGCATTTT.

This chain links TRBV5-6 with TRBJ1-1; no definite D call. The length of the CDR3 is 13 residues. Trimming took 2 bases from V and 1 from J, leaving 6 bases between them. The germline CDR1 and CDR2 sequences are SGHDT and YYEEEE. CDR3 residues: CASSLTRNTEAFF. As DNA, the CDR3 is TGTGCCAGCAGCTTAACACGGAACACTGAAGCTTTCTTT.

The chain carries TRBV4-3 and TRBJ1-5; TRBD1 might be the D (6 bases). This CDR3 comprises 19 residues. V was pared by 0 bases and J by 0 bases, with 18 bases between. Per the germline V gene, CDR1 is LGHNA and CDR2 is YSLEER. The CDR3 region has the DNA TGCGCCAGCAGCCAAGATTTGGGCAGGGGCCAGCATAGCAATCAGCCCCAGCATTTT. Its protein product is CASSQDLGRGQHSNQPQHF.